The rows below give T cell receptor beta chains drawn from one sample of a study of T cells in Graves' hyperthyroidism and ophthalmopathy. TCRdb analysed the multiplex PCR reads with MiXCR anew, one entry per CDR3 protein. Of 560,000 or so distinct CDR3 sequences in the sample, just over 45% are singletons; the top ten hold approximately 8.2%. Sequenced: peripheral blood or thyroid tissue (not recorded which). The source is a woman under 30 with Graves' hyperthyroidism. The CDR3 runs from the conserved cysteine through the conserved F or W. Fields, in order: D gene, J gene, V gene, CDR3 protein. The D gene is left open where the match is weak.

>.|TRBJ1-2|TRBV7-9
CASSSTGGRTNYGYTF
>TRBD1|TRBJ1-4|TRBV29-1
CSVEGTGKNEKLFF
>TRBD2|TRBJ2-7|TRBV2
CASSPSGSLAYEQYF
>.|TRBJ2-7|TRBV29-1
CSVERGAYEQYF
>.|TRBJ1-2|TRBV10-3
CASQGGHYGYTF
>.|TRBJ2-6|TRBV19
CASSTIPSSAANVLTF
>TRBD1|TRBJ1-1|TRBV7-2
CASSFTGGGRAFF
>.|TRBJ1-6|TRBV14
CASSHIDPTYNSPLHF
>TRBD1|TRBJ2-7|TRBV7-8
CASRDRGTYEQYF
>.|TRBJ2-7|TRBV20-1
CSARTGVNEQYF
>.|TRBJ1-1|TRBV29-1
CSVGTVHTEAFF
>TRBD1|TRBJ1-3|TRBV12-3/TRBV12-4
CASSISGTASGDTIYF
>TRBD1|TRBJ1-2|TRBV29-1
CSSWTGGVEGYTF
>.|TRBJ2-5|TRBV2
CASSEETASMPYF
>.|TRBJ2-7|TRBV20-1
CSAPLQGNYEQYF
>.|TRBJ2-5|TRBV9
CASSGDISVQETQYF
>.|TRBJ2-2|TRBV20-1
CSATHVTTGELFF
>.|TRBJ2-3|TRBV19
CASSIVGDTQYF